Below are 20 T cell receptor beta chains sequenced from a single sample in a study of OX40 agonist ivuxolimab in advanced cancers. Some clones are missing from TCRdb's copy, which holds only in-frame ones; the method was immunoSEQ multiplex PCR. This sample carries about 79,000 clones, around 94% of them seen once, and the ten largest clones take about 10%. Sequencing used CD4+ or CD8+ T cells sorted from blood, obtained in a trial of the OX40 agonist ivuxolimab. The receptors stem from an adult with an advanced solid tumor such as melanoma, head and neck, liver or kidney cancer.

V usage is TRBV5-5 and J usage is TRBJ1-2; D may be TRBD1 (6 bases). Germline V CDR1 and CDR2: SGHKS, YYEKEE (reference sequence). This CDR3 spans 15 amino acids. Trimming left V 5 bases short and J 2 bases short, with 16 bases between. CDR3 region: CASSSGTQKNYGYTF. The CDR3 DNA is TGTGCCAGCAGTTCCGGGACACAAAAGAACTATGGCTACACCTTC.

J is TRBJ2-5 and V is TRBV28; TRBD1 matches at 9 bases. J gave up 2 bases and V 5 bases, and 9 bases lay outside the gene matches. This CDR3 contains 16 residues. Germline loops: CDR1 MDHEN, CDR2 SYDVKM. CDR3 sequence reads: CASSNWDRARQETQYF. CDR3 nucleotides: TGTGCCAGCAGTAATTGGGACAGGGCCCGACAAGAGACCCAGTACTTC.

The rearrangement uses TRBV10-3 and TRBJ2-7, with 10 bases matching TRBD1. This CDR3 spans 15 amino acids. Germline lookup yields CDR1 ENHRY and CDR2 SYGVKD. Unmatched junction bases numbered 5, after V lost 4 bases and J lost 2 bases. The CDR3 sequence is CAISGSGTGAYEQYF. In DNA form, the CDR3 reads TGTGCCATCAGTGGTTCCGGGACAGGGGCCTACGAGCAGTACTTC.

The J gene is TRBJ1-2, the V gene TRBV5-6; D not certain. Trimming stripped 4 bases from V and 3 bases from J, with 16 bases between. The CDR3 is made up of 15 amino acids. Germline values: CDR1 SGHDT, CDR2 YYEEEE. CDR3 region: CASSPRVGRDYGYTF. The CDR3 DNA is TGTGCCAGCAGCCCACGGGTGGGAAGGGACTATGGCTACACCTTC.

The chain combines TRBV28 with TRBJ1-1; D is perhaps TRBD1 (5 bases). The ends were cut back, 3 bases at V and 0 bases at J, with 5 bases in the middle. The CDR3 length is 13 residues. Germline V gives CDR1 MDHEN, CDR2 SYDVKM. CDR3 DNA: TGTGCCAGCAGTTTCAGGGTGAACACTGAAGCTTTCTTT. It yields the protein CASSFRVNTEAFF. Variable domain in full (rest from reference TRBV28 and TRBJ1-1): DVKVTQSSRYLVKRTGEKVFLECVQDMDHENMFWYRQDPGLGLRLIYFSYDVKMKEKGDIPEGYSVSREKKERFSLILESASTNQTSMYLCASSFRVNTEAFFGQGTRLTVV.

This clone appeared once. V usage is TRBV9 and J usage is TRBJ2-1, with 9 bases that match TRBD2. Germline values: CDR1 SGDLS, CDR2 YYNGEE. The CDR3 runs 17 residues. The trim removed 2 bases at V and 8 bases at J, leaving 14 bases unmatched. The CDR3 DNA is TGTGCCAGCAGCGTGTTTGGGCTAGCGGGAAGTGAAGATGAGCAGTTCTTC. It specifies CASSVFGLAGSEDEQFF.

The CDR3 is CASSNGISGANVLTF. The DNA for the CDR3 is TGTGCCAGCAGTAATGGCATCTCTGGGGCCAACGTCCTGACTTTC. The rearrangement links TRBV27 to TRBJ2-6, with D unresolved. The V end was cut by 5 bases, the J end by 0 bases, with 8 bases between. The CDR3 spans 15 residues. Germline V gene lookup returns CDR1 MNHEY and CDR2 SMNVEV (reference sequence).

The chain is built from TRBV7-2 and TRBJ2-1, with D hard to call. CDR3 length: 15 amino acids. Germline V lookup: CDR1 SGHTA, CDR2 FQGNSA. Trimming took off 5 bases at V and 4 bases at J, with 15 bases between the two ends. The CDR3 coding sequence is TGTGCCAGCAGCCCAAGGGCAGGTGTGTACAATGAGCAGTTCTTC. This encodes CASSPRAGVYNEQFF.

The J gene is TRBJ1-5, the V gene TRBV21-1. TRBV21-1 is noted as a pseudogene. The CDR3 is 12 amino acids. The CDR3 nucleotides are TGTGCCAGCGCCACGAGGGTTCAGCCCCAGCATTTT. Its protein product is CASATRVQPQHF.

The chain uses TRBV5-1 and TRBJ2-7; weak D call: TRBD1 (6 bases). This CDR3 comprises 17 residues. CDR1 is SGHRS, CDR2 YFSETQ, per germline. V was shortened by 4 bases and J by 2 bases, with 22 bases between the two germline ends. CDR3: CASSAVRGTRLAYEQYF. The CDR3 nucleotides are TGCGCCAGCAGCGCAGTGAGAGGGACACGCCTCGCCTACGAGCAGTACTTC.

The genes are TRBV25-1 and TRBJ2-6; D is ambiguous. Trimming took off 11 bases at V and 0 bases at J, with 5 bases between the two ends. CDR3 length equals 12 residues. Germline V gene sequence: CDR1 MGHDK, CDR2 SYGVNS. As DNA, the CDR3 is TGTGCCGCGAGCTCTGGGGCCAACGTCCTGACTTTC. Its translation is CAASSGANVLTF.

The CDR3 DNA reads TGTGCCAGCAGTTTCGGGCCGGATTATGGCTACACCTTC. Encoded protein: CASSFGPDYGYTF. The rearrangement joins TRBV27 to TRBJ1-2; D not resolved. The V gene's germline CDR1 is MNHEY and CDR2 SMNVEV (reference sequence). Trimming removed 3 bases at V and 5 bases at J, with 10 bases between. This CDR3 comprises 13 residues.

The chain combines TRBV29-1 with TRBJ2-1, with 11 bases fitting TRBD2. Per germline, CDR1 SQVTM and CDR2 ANQGSEA. The J segment lost 0 bases and the V segment lost 1 base, leaving 11 bases of the junction unmatched. There are 19 residues in the CDR3. The CDR3 region has the DNA TGCAGCGTTGAAGGGAATATAGCGGGAGGGCAGGTCTCCTACAATGAGCAGTTCTTC. It encodes CSVEGNIAGGQVSYNEQFF.

The chain recombines TRBV7-2 with TRBJ2-7; D is perhaps TRBD2 (6 bases). Trimming took off 5 bases at V and 5 bases at J, with 19 bases between the two ends. Germline lookup yields CDR1 SGHTA and CDR2 FQGNSA. CDR3 length: 15 residues. The CDR3 protein is CASSLTAGNANEQYF. The CDR3 nucleotides read TGTGCCAGCAGCCTCACGGCGGGAAACGCGAACGAGCAGTACTTC.

The V and J genes are TRBV27 and TRBJ2-7, with D perhaps TRBD2 (6 bases). The germline CDR1 and CDR2 sequences are MNHEY and SMNVEV (reference sequence). This CDR3 has 15 amino acids. Trimming cost V 5 bases and J 2 bases, with 16 bases left between them. The CDR3 DNA is TGTGCCAGCAGTATGCTATCCGGGACTCCCTACGAGCAGTACTTC. Translated, it gives CASSMLSGTPYEQYF.

This rearrangement joins TRBV5-6 to TRBJ2-5; 7 bases match TRBD2. The J segment lost 9 bases and the V segment lost 3 bases, leaving 5 bases of the junction unmatched. Per germline, CDR1 SGHDT and CDR2 YYEEEE. This CDR3 comprises 12 residues. The CDR3 loop is CASSWGGEAQYF. CDR3 sequence (DNA): TGTGCCAGCAGCTGGGGAGGGGAGGCCCAGTACTTC.

The chain uses TRBV9 and TRBJ2-3, with 10 nucleotides matching TRBD2. The germline gives CDR1 SGDLS, CDR2 YYNGEE. The V gene end was trimmed by 4 bases and the J gene end by 6 bases; junction bases not matched to a gene: 5. CDR3 length equals 14 residues. The CDR3 loop is CASSSGGATDTQYF. CDR3 DNA sequence: TGTGCCAGCAGCAGCGGGGGGGCAACCGATACGCAGTATTTT.

V and J are TRBV6-6 and TRBJ2-7; possibly TRBD1 for D (6 bases). CDR1 is MNHNY and CDR2 is SVGAGI in the germline V gene (reference sequence). The CDR3 spans 15 residues. V gave up 8 bases and J gave up 0 bases, with 17 bases separating them. This CDR3 is CASPRFTGSSYEQYF. The CDR3 coding sequence is TGTGCCAGCCCCCGTTTCACAGGGAGCTCCTACGAGCAGTACTTC.

The chain links TRBV15 to TRBJ2-3; D gene uncertain. The CDR3 is 14 amino acids. Germline V gene lookup returns CDR1 LNHNV and CDR2 YYDKDF (reference sequence). Trimming stripped 4 bases from V and 5 bases from J, with 13 bases between. Here the CDR3 DNA reads TGTGCCACCAGCATAGACAATCCCAAAGATACGCAGTATTTT. Translated: CATSIDNPKDTQYF.

CDR3 amino acids: CASSPNGLAGARSPTDTQYF. CDR3 DNA: TGTGCCAGCAGTCCAAATGGACTAGCGGGAGCCCGAAGCCCCACAGATACGCAGTATTTT. This sequence joins TRBV27 and TRBJ2-3, with TRBD2 identical over 13 bases. The CDR3 totals 20 residues. V lost 5 bases, J lost 2 bases, and 16 bases stayed unmatched. Germline values: CDR1 MNHEY, CDR2 SMNVEV (reference sequence).